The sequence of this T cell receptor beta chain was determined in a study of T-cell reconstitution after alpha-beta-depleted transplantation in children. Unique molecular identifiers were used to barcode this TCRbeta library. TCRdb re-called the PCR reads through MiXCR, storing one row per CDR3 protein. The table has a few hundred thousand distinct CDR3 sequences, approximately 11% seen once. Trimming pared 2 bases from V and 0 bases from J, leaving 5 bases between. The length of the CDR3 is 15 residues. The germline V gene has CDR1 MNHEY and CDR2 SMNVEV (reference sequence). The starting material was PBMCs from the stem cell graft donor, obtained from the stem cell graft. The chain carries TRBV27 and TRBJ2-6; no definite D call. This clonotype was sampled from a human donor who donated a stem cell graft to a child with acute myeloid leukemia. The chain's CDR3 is CASSLLPSGANVLTF. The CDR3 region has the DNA TGTGCCAGCAGTTTACTTCCCTCTGGGGCCAACGTCCTGACTTTC.